Shown below are 26 T cell receptor beta chains from a single sample sequenced in a study of blood T cell repertoires in COVID-19 (TCRdb year 2020). The library was generated by the immunoSEQ multiplex PCR assay. This immuneACCESS table, as held by TCRdb, lists in-frame sequences with V and J called but not all clones. Of the missing ones, under half trace to an unresolved V gene in checked studies; the others have no known cause. The sample table holds 250,000 to 300,000 clones, of which 86% were seen once. Of the sample, roughly 12% is held by the ten largest clones. Sequencing was done on a sample of peripheral blood. These receptors originate from a woman aged 25 to 39 with COVID-19, enrolled during active disease.

V gene TRBV6-5 combines with J gene TRBJ1-1, with D uncertain. The length of the CDR3 is 11 residues. Germline V lookup: CDR1 MNHEY, CDR2 SVGAGI. The germline V and J ends were trimmed by 8 bases and 5 bases, with 9 bases remaining between them. The CDR3 spells CASSSGTEAFF. The DNA of the CDR3 is TGTGCCAGCTCGTCGGGGACTGAAGCTTTCTTT.

The V call is TRBV6-5, the J call TRBJ1-4; possibly TRBD1 for D (6 bases). V was trimmed by 5 bases and J by 4 bases, leaving 11 bases between them. This CDR3 contains 14 residues. From germline, CDR1 is MNHEY and CDR2 SVGAGI. The CDR3: CASSRTAVNEKLFF. The CDR3 DNA reads as TGTGCCAGCAGTCGGACAGCCGTTAATGAAAAACTGTTTTTT.

The chain uses TRBV27 and TRBJ2-5; D might be TRBD2 (5 bases). From germline, CDR1 is MNHEY and CDR2 SMNVEV (reference sequence). The CDR3 has 14 amino acids. With 6 bases removed from V and 5 bases from J, the gap between germline ends came to 16 bases. CDR3 nucleotide sequence: TGTGCCAGCAGCTCCGGACTGGCTTTGGAGACCCAGTACTTC. It encodes CASSSGLALETQYF.

A single count supports this clone. This rearrangement joins TRBV7-8 to TRBJ1-2; D is unclear. The germline V and J ends were trimmed by 4 bases and 8 bases, with 11 bases remaining between them. This CDR3 is 12 amino acids long. Germline V CDR1 and CDR2: SGHVS, FQNEAQ. The CDR3 DNA reads as TGTGCCAGCAGCTCAACAGTGTTCGGCTACACCTTC. Translation: CASSSTVFGYTF.

The V call is TRBV6-6, the J call TRBJ2-3; 12 positions agree with TRBD2. The CDR3 extends over 15 amino acids. Unmatched junction bases numbered 4, after V lost 4 bases and J lost 5 bases. From germline, CDR1 is MNHNY and CDR2 SVGAGI (reference sequence). The CDR3 region has the DNA TGTGCCAGCAGTTCAGCTAGCGGGGGGGTAGATACGCAGTATTTT. Protein sequence: CASSSASGGVDTQYF.

The chain links TRBV2 to TRBJ2-1; no definite D call. V was trimmed by 3 bases and J by 5 bases, leaving 14 bases between them. The germline CDR1 and CDR2 sequences are SNHLY and FYNNEI. This CDR3 region has 15 residues. CDR3 loop: CASSDQPTLNNEQFF. CDR3 sequence (DNA): TGTGCCAGCAGTGATCAACCGACACTTAACAATGAGCAGTTCTTC.

V and J are TRBV10-3 and TRBJ1-2; possible D gene TRBD1, 6 bases. This CDR3 has 17 amino acids. Germline loops: CDR1 ENHRY, CDR2 SYGVKD. V was pared by 2 bases and J by 0 bases, with 16 bases between. CDR3 region: CAISEPLGQTTNYGYTF. CDR3 DNA: TGTGCCATCAGTGAGCCCCTAGGACAGACTACTAACTATGGCTACACCTTC.

About this clone: A read error may account for a junction end that differs from germline. This chain connects TRBV7-9 to TRBJ2-7; maybe TRBD2 (6 bases). The CDR3 sequence is 15 residues long. Germline CDR1 is SEHNR and CDR2 is FQNEAQ (reference sequence). CDR3 in DNA: TGTGCCAGCAGCTTAGAAGGAGGGCTCTCCCACGAGCAGTACTTC. Translation: CASSLEGGLSHEQYF.

This clone was counted only a few times. The gene calls are TRBV2 and TRBJ1-2; 9 positions match TRBD1. CDR3 size: 13 residues. CDR1 is SNHLY, CDR2 FYNNEI, per germline. V gave up 8 bases and J gave up 4 bases; unmatched junction bases: 5. Here the CDR3 DNA reads TGTGCCAGCCTACAGGGGGCAACCTATGGCTACACCTTC. Its protein is CASLQGATYGYTF.

The V call is TRBV13, the J call TRBJ1-1, with no clear D. CDR1 is PRHDT, CDR2 FYEKMQ, per germline (reference sequence). V lost 10 bases to trimming and J lost 6 bases, with 15 bases between them. The CDR3 loop spans 12 amino acids. The CDR3 sequence: CATKAFWAEAFF. The CDR3 DNA reads TGTGCCACCAAAGCGTTCTGGGCTGAAGCTTTCTTT.

V usage is TRBV11-2 and J usage is TRBJ2-5; 9 bases align to TRBD2. CDR3 length: 16 amino acids. CDR1 and CDR2 from the germline V gene are SGHAT and FQNNGV. With 3 bases clipped from V and 4 bases from J, the junction kept 9 bases outside the gene matches. The CDR3 coding sequence is TGTGCCAGCAGCTTTCCCCCCTCTAGCGGGGCAGAGACCCAGTACTTC. Its protein product is CASSFPPSSGAETQYF.

The V gene is TRBV2, the J gene TRBJ1-2, with 7 positions matching TRBD1. V trimming: 5 bases; J trimming: 12 bases; junction bases outside the gene matches: 12. Germline V gene lookup returns CDR1 SNHLY and CDR2 FYNNEI. There are 13 residues in the CDR3. CDR3 DNA sequence: TGTGCCAGCAGTTTCCGACAGGGTTCGGATGACACCTTC. Amino acids: CASSFRQGSDDTF.

The V call is TRBV7-6, the J call TRBJ1-3; maybe TRBD1 (5 bases). The ends were cut back, 0 bases at V and 0 bases at J, with 9 bases in the middle. CDR1 and CDR2 (germline): SGHVS, FNYEAQ. The CDR3 loop spans 16 amino acids. The CDR3 bases are TGTGCCAGCAGCTTAGCGTCCGGACACTCTGGAAACACCATATATTTT. Its translation is CASSLASGHSGNTIYF.

This clone was found a few times. The rearrangement joins TRBV3-1 (or the pseudogene TRBV3-2) to TRBJ1-1; a weak D match, TRBD1 (5 bases). V was cut by 2 bases and J by 3 bases, with 7 bases left in between. The CDR3 runs to 13 residues. Germline CDR1 and CDR2: LGHDT and YNNKEL (reference sequence). DNA of the CDR3: TGTGCCAGCAGCCAAAAGGGGTACACTGAAGCTTTCTTT. Translation: CASSQKGYTEAFF.

This sequence joins TRBV14 and TRBJ1-6, with D unresolved. The CDR3 length is 16 residues. Germline-derived CDR1 and CDR2 are SGHDN and FVKESK. Trimming stripped 6 bases from V and 6 bases from J, with 18 bases between. The CDR3 reads CASSPGRNFFNSPLHF. CDR3 nucleotides: TGTGCCAGCAGTCCCGGGAGGAACTTTTTTAATTCACCCCTCCACTTT.

CDR3 amino acids: CASSLQQSKGELFF. CDR3 nucleotides: TGTGCCAGCAGCTTACAGCAATCTAAGGGGGAGCTGTTTTTT. This sequence joins TRBV5-4 and TRBJ2-2; D is uncertain. V was trimmed by 2 bases and J by 8 bases, leaving 13 bases between them. The germline CDR1 and CDR2 sequences are SGHNT and YYREEE (reference sequence). The CDR3 contains 14 residues.

The CDR3 DNA sequence: TGTGCCAGCAGGACAGGCCCGAACACTGAAGCTTTCTTT. Protein product: CASRTGPNTEAFF. The chain is built from TRBV6-4 and TRBJ1-1; maybe TRBD1 (6 bases). CDR1 and CDR2 from the germline V gene are MRHNA and SNTAGT. The CDR3 runs to 13 residues. The V end lost 6 bases, the J end lost 1 base, and 9 bases lay between the germline ends.

Only one count was recorded for this clone. The chain has TRBV18 and TRBJ2-3; 7 nucleotides agree with TRBD1. Germline CDR1 and CDR2: KGHSH and LQKENI. J lost 1 base, V lost 4 bases, and 8 bases had no gene match. The CDR3 spans 16 residues. The DNA for the CDR3 is TGTGCCAGCTCACTTGCGACAGGGTTGGGCACAGATACGCAGTATTTT. This translates into CASSLATGLGTDTQYF.

The chain uses TRBV9 and TRBJ2-7; D gene uncertain. The V end lost 8 bases, the J end lost 3 bases, and 15 bases lay between the germline ends. The germline gives CDR1 SGDLS, CDR2 YYNGEE. The CDR3 sequence is 13 residues long. CDR3 residues: CARRGVFLYEQYF. The CDR3 DNA reads as TGTGCCAGAAGAGGTGTTTTCCTCTACGAGCAGTACTTC.

The V and J genes are TRBV7-8 and TRBJ1-2; no reliable D call. Germline values: CDR1 SGHVS, CDR2 FQNEAQ. The CDR3 is 13 amino acids. Between the trimmed V and J ends, which lost 0 bases and 4 bases, there was a span of 6 bases. The CDR3 DNA is TGTGCCAGCAGCTTAGCGTCTAGCTATGGCTACACCTTC. This codes for CASSLASSYGYTF. Together with reference TRBV7-8 and TRBJ1-2, the CDR3 gives the full variable domain: GAGVSQSPRYKVAKRGQDVALRCDPISGHVSLFWYQQALGQGPEFLTYFQNEAQLDKSGLPSDRFFAERPEGSVSTLKIQRTQQEDSAVYLCASSLASSYGYTFGSGTRLTVV.

V gene TRBV4-2 combines with J gene TRBJ2-3; no definite D call. The germline V gene has CDR1 LGHNA and CDR2 YNFKEQ. CDR3 length: 15 residues. V lost 1 base and J lost 11, with 19 bases in between. The CDR3 region is CASSQGGRRRGGQYF. The CDR3 nucleotides read TGTGCCAGCAGCCAAGGTGGTCGGAGAAGAGGCGGGCAGTATTTT.

This chain joins TRBV18 and TRBJ1-1; D unresolved. The length of the CDR3 is 14 residues. The V end was cut by 6 bases, the J end by 6 bases, with 17 bases between. From germline, CDR1 is KGHSH and CDR2 LQKENI. The CDR3 DNA reads TGTGCCAGCTCCCGGACCCCTAAGGAGGCTGAAGCTTTCTTT. It codes for CASSRTPKEAEAFF.

The chain joins TRBV21-1 to TRBJ1-5; TRBD1 was called by the table and not checked on the DNA. TRBV21-1 is annotated as a pseudogene. This CDR3 has 16 amino acids. The CDR3 DNA reads TGTGCCAGCAGGTCAACGCGACAGGGATCAAATCAGCCCCAGCATTTT. Its protein product is CASRSTRQGSNQPQHF.

This sequence joins TRBV2 and TRBJ1-1; 8 bases line up with TRBD1. The V segment lost 6 bases and the J segment 9 bases; nucleotides outside the gene matches: 9. Germline assignment: CDR1 SNHLY and CDR2 FYNNEI. The CDR3 extends over 13 amino acids. The CDR3 DNA follows: TGTGCCAGCAGGGCCCCCGGACAGGGAAAAGCTTTCTTT. As protein: CASRAPGQGKAFF.

The chain links TRBV18 to TRBJ1-6, with 7 bases lining up with TRBD1. With 5 bases clipped from V and 6 bases from J, the junction kept 4 bases outside the gene matches. The germline gives CDR1 KGHSH, CDR2 LQKENI. CDR3 length equals 14 residues. The CDR3 region is CASSGWDSNSPLHF. CDR3 sequence (DNA): TGTGCCAGCTCAGGATGGGACAGTAATTCACCCCTCCACTTT.

The V gene is TRBV19, the J gene TRBJ2-7, with a weak D call TRBD1 (6 bases). With 5 bases removed from V and 10 bases from J, the gap between germline ends came to 21 bases. From germline, CDR1 is LNHDA and CDR2 SQIVND (reference sequence). This CDR3 is 14 amino acids long. CDR3 amino acids: CASSPGQTPFPQYF. The CDR3 DNA sequence: TGTGCCAGTAGTCCCGGACAGACCCCCTTTCCTCAGTACTTC.